The following is a T cell receptor beta chain sequence with its context. The sample belongs to a study of blood T cell repertoires in COVID-19. Study at large: From T cells, B-cell-depleted T cells, or PBMCs came the material, which was cDNA or gDNA.

The V segment lost 5 bases and the J segment 3 bases; nucleotides outside the gene matches: 4. The CDR3 contains 15 residues. Germline V gene lookup returns CDR1 MNHEY and CDR2 SVGAGI. Clones were sequenced by immunoSEQ multiplex PCR, and TCRdb holds only the in-frame ones, with some missing. The sample shows around 250,000 clones, about 82% of them seen only once. The TCR originated in an elderly man with acute or convalescent COVID-19. Material: peripheral blood. The chain has TRBV6-5 and TRBJ2-2; 9 nucleotides match TRBD1. This CDR3 reads CASSTDRGYTGELFF. DNA of the CDR3: TGTGCCAGCAGTACGGACAGGGGATACACCGGGGAGCTGTTTTTT.